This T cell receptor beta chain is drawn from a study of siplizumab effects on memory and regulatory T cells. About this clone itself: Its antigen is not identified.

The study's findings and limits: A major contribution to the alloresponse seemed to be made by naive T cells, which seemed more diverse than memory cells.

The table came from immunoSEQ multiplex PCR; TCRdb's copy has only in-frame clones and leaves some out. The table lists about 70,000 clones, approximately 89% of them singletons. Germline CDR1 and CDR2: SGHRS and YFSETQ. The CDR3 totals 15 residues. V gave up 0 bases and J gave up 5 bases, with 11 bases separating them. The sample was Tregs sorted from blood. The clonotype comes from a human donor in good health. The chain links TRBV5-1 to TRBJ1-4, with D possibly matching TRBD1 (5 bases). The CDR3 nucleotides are TGCGCCAGCAGCTTGGTAGGGGCGGAAAATGAAAAACTGTTTTTT. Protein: CASSLVGAENEKLFF.